The clone carrying this T cell receptor (beta chain) has only a few counts. What it binds is unknown. This specimen belongs to a study of cytomegalovirus exposure and HLA in healthy donors. Findings and caveats of the study: The authors later linked a missense DCLRE1C variant to TCR beta V- and J-gene trimming. CMV serostatus alone was available as immune exposure information.

This CDR3 spans 13 amino acids. Trimming stripped 6 bases from V and 6 bases from J, with 13 bases between. Germline V gene lookup returns CDR1 MDHEN and CDR2 SYDVKM. Both 60 Vbeta primers and 13 Jbeta primers went into the PCR. Here immunoSEQ multiplex PCR was the method, and the copy in TCRdb shows in-frame clones only, minus some. The data show about 95,000 clones, about three quarters seen once. The TCR was taken from a woman aged 45-59 years in good health and CMV-seropositive. Sequencing was done on a sample of PBMCs. The rearrangement uses TRBV28 and TRBJ2-3, with unresolved D. The CDR3 DNA reads TGTGCCAGCAGCCCGAACTTCCGCGATACGCAGTATTTT. Translation: CASSPNFRDTQYF.